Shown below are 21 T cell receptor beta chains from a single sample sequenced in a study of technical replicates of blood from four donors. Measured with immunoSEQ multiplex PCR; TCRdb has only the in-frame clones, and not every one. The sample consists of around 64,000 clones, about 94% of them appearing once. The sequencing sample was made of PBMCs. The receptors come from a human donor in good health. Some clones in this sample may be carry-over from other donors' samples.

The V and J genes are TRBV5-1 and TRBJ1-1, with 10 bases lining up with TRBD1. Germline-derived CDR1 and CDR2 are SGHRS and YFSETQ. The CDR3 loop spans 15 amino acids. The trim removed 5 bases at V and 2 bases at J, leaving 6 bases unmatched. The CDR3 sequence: CASSWTGGANTEAFF. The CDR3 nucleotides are TGCGCCAGCAGTTGGACAGGGGGGGCCAACACTGAAGCTTTCTTT. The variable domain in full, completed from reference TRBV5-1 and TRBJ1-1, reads KAGVTQTPRYLIKTRGQQVTLSCSPISGHRSVSWYQQTPGQGLQFLFEYFSETQRNKGNFPGRFSGRQFSNSRSEMNVSTLELGDSALYLCASSWTGGANTEAFFGQGTRLTVV.

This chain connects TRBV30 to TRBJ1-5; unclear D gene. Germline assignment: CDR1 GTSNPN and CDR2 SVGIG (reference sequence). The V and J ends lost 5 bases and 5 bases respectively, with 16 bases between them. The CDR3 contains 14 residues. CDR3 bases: TGTGCCTGGGGCCCTGGATCGGGGTATCAGCCCCAGCATTTT. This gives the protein CAWGPGSGYQPQHF.

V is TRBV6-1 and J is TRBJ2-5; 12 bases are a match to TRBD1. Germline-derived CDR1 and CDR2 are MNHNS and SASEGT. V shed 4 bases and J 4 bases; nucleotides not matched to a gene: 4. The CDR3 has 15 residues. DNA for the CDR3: TGTGCCAGCAGTGTCGGGACAGGGGGCGGAGAGACCCAGTACTTC. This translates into CASSVGTGGGETQYF.

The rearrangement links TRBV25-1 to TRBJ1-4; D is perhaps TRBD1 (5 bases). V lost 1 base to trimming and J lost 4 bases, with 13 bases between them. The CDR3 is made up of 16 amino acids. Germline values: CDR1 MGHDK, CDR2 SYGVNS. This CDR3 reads CASSESSTVGNEKLFF. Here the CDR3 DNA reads TGTGCCAGCAGTGAATCATCGACAGTCGGTAATGAAAAACTGTTTTTT. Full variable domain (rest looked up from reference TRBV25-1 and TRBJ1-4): EADIYQTPRYLVIGTGKKITLECSQTMGHDKMYWYQQDPGMELHLIHYSYGVNSTEKGDLSSESTVSRIRTEHFPLTLESARPSHTSQYLCASSESSTVGNEKLFFGSGTQLSVL.

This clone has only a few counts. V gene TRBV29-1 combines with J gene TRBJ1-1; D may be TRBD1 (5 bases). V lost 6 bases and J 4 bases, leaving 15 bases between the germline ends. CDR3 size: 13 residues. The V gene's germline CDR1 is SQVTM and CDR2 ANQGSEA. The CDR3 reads CSVSRDDGTEAFF. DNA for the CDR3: TGCAGCGTCTCCAGGGATGACGGCACTGAAGCTTTCTTT. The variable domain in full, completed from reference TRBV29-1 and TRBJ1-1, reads SAVISQKPSRDICQRGTSLTIQCQVDSQVTMMFWYRQQPGQSLTLIATANQGSEATYESGFVIDKFPISRPNLTFSTLTVSNMSPEDSSIYLCSVSRDDGTEAFFGQGTRLTVV.

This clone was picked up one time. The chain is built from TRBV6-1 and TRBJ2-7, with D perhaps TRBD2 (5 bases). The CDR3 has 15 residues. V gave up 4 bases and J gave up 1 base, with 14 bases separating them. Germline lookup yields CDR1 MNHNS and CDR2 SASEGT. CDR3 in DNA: TGTGCCAGCAGTGGGACCCGCCGGGGATCCTACGAGCAGTACTTC. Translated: CASSGTRRGSYEQYF.

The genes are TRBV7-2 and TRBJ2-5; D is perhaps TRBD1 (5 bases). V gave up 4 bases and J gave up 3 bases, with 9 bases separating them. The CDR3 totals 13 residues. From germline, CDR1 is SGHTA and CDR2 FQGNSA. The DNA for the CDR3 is TGTGCCAGCAGCTCGCAGACAGAAGAGACCCAGTACTTC. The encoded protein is CASSSQTEETQYF.

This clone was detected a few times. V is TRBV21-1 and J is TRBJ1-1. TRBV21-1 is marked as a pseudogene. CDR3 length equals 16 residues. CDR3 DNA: TGTGCCAGCAGCAAAGACGGCGGGAACGGGGACACTGAAGCTTTCTTT. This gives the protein CASSKDGGNGDTEAFF.

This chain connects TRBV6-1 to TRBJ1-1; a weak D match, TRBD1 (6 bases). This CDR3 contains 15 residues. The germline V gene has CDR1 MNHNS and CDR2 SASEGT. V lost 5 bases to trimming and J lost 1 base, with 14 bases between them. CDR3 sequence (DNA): TGTGCCAGCAGTATTCTAACACAGGGGAACACTGAAGCTTTCTTT. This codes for CASSILTQGNTEAFF.

This CDR3 is CASSSAGYFYEQYF. The CDR3 DNA reads TGTGCCAGTAGCTCCGCAGGGTACTTCTACGAGCAGTACTTC. The J gene is TRBJ2-7, the V gene TRBV19; D may be TRBD1 (5 bases). Germline CDR1 reads LNHDA; CDR2 reads SQIVND (reference sequence). V lost 6 bases to trimming and J lost 3 bases, with 15 bases between them. CDR3 length equals 14 residues. The variable domain in full, with the rest retrieved from reference TRBV19 and TRBJ2-7, is DGGITQSPKYLFRKEGQNVTLSCEQNLNHDAMYWYRQDPGQGLRLIYYSQIVNDFQKGDIAEGYSVSREKKESFPLTVTSAQKNPTAFYLCASSSAGYFYEQYFGPGTRLTVT.

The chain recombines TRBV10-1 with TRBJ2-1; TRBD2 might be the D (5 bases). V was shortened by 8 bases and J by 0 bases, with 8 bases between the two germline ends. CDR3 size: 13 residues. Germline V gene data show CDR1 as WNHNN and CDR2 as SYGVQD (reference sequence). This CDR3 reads CASRRSSYNEQFF. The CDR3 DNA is TGCGCCAGCCGGAGGAGCTCCTACAATGAGCAGTTCTTC.

CDR3 coding DNA: TGTGCCAGCTCAGAGGGACTAGCCGACAATGAGCAGTTCTTC. This sequence encodes CASSEGLADNEQFF. The chain uses TRBV18 and TRBJ2-1, with 9 bases aligning to TRBD2. Germline CDR1 reads KGHSH; CDR2 reads LQKENI. J lost 5 bases, V lost 5 bases, and 4 bases had no gene match. CDR3 size: 14 residues.

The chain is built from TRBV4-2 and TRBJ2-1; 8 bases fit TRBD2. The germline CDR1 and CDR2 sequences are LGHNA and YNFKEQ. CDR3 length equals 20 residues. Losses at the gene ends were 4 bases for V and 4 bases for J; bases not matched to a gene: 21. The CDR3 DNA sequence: TGTGCCAGCAGCCTGAGCTTCAGAGGGGGTCTCGGGAGGGGGTACAATGAGCAGTTCTTC. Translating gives CASSLSFRGGLGRGYNEQFF.

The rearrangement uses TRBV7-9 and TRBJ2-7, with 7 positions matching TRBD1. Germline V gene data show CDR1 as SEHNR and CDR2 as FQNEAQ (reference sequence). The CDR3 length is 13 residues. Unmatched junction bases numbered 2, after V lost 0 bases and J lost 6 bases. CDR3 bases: TGTGCCAGCAGCTTAGCAGGGGGCGTCGAGCAGTACTTC. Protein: CASSLAGGVEQYF.

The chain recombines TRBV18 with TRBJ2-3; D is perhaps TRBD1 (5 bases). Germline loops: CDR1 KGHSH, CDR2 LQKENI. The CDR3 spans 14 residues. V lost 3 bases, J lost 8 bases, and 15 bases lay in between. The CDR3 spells CASSPQGIESTQYF. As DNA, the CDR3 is TGTGCCAGCTCACCTCAGGGTATCGAGAGTACGCAGTATTTT.

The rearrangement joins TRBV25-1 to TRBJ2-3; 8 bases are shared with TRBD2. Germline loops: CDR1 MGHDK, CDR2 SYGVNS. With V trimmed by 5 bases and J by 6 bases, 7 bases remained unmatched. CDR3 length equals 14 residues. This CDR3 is CASSTGGVRDTQYF. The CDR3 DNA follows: TGTGCCAGCAGTACGGGGGGGGTTCGGGATACGCAGTATTTT.

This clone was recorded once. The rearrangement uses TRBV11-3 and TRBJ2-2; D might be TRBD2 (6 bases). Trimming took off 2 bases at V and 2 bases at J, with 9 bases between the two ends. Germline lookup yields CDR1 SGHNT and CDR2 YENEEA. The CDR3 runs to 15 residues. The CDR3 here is CASSLTGANTGELFF. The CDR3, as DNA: TGTGCCAGCAGCTTAACGGGAGCTAACACCGGGGAGCTGTTTTTT.

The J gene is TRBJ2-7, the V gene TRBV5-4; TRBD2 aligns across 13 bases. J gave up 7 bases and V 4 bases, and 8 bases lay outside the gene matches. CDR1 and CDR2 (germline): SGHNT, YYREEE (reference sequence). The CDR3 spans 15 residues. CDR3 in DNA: TGTGCCAGCAGCCCACCGGGACTAGCGGGGCGGGAGCAGTACTTC. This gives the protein CASSPPGLAGREQYF.

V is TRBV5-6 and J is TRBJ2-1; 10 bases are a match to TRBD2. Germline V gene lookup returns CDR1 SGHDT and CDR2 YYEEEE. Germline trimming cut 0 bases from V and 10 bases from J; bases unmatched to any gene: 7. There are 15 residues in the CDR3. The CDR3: CASSLAALAGREQFF. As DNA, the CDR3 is TGTGCCAGCAGCTTGGCCGCACTAGCGGGACGAGAGCAGTTCTTC.

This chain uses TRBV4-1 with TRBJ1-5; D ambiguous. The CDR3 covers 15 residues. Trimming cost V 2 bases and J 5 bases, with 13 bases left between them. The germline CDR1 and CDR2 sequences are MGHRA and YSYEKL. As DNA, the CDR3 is TGCGCCAGCAGCCAAATACAAAGCGATGATCAGCCCCAGCATTTT. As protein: CASSQIQSDDQPQHF.

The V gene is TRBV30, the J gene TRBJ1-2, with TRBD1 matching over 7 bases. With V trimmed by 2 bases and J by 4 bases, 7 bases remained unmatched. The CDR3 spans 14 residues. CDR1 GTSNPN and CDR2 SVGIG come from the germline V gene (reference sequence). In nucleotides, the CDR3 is TGTGCCTGGAGTTACCGGACAGGCCGCTATGGCTACACCTTC. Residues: CAWSYRTGRYGYTF.